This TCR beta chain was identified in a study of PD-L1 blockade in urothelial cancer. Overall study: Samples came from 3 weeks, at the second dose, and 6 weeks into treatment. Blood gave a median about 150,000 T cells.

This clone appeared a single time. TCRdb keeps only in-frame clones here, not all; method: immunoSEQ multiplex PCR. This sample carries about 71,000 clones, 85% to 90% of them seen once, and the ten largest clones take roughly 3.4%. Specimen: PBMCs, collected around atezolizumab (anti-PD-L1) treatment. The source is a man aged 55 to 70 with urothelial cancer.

In nucleotides, the CDR3 is TGTGCTAGTGGTTTCGCGACAGGGCCTATGAACACTGAAGCTTTCTTT. Amino acids: CASGFATGPMNTEAFF. The V call is TRBV12-5, the J call TRBJ1-1; TRBD1 agrees at 7 bases. The CDR3 runs 16 residues. V lost 3 bases to trimming and J lost 0 bases; unmatched junction nucleotides: 7. Germline loops: CDR1 LGHNT, CDR2 FRNRAP.